Below are 30 T cell receptor beta chains sequenced from a single sample in a study of cytomegalovirus exposure and HLA in healthy donors. Primers included in the PCR were 60 Vbeta and 13 Jbeta primers. Measured with immunoSEQ multiplex PCR; TCRdb has only the in-frame clones, and not every one. Of more than 110,000 clones listed, 65% to 85% are singletons. The specimen was PBMCs. These receptors originate from a male donor in good health and CMV-seronegative.

The chain uses TRBV5-1 and TRBJ1-4; TRBD1 matches at 10 bases. The CDR3 consists of 16 residues. V gave up 4 bases and J gave up 4 bases; unmatched junction bases: 7. CDR1 and CDR2 (germline): SGHRS, YFSETQ. The CDR3 bases are TGCGCCAGCAGCAAGGGACAGGGGACAGTTAATGAAAAACTGTTTTTT. Encoded protein: CASSKGQGTVNEKLFF.

The chain joins TRBV10-3 to TRBJ1-2, with 7 bases identical to TRBD1. The CDR3 runs 13 residues. Trimming cost V 7 bases and J 8 bases; bases outside gene matches: 10. Germline V gene lookup returns CDR1 ENHRY and CDR2 SYGVKD. The CDR3 sequence is CAINGQEVDGYTF. CDR3 bases: TGTGCCATCAATGGACAGGAAGTCGACGGCTACACCTTC.

This rearrangement joins TRBV5-1 to TRBJ1-4; no clear D. CDR3 length: 12 amino acids. Trimming took 0 bases from V and 9 from J, leaving 6 bases between them. The germline CDR1 and CDR2 sequences are SGHRS and YFSETQ. The CDR3 region is CASSLVGQKLFF. CDR3 nucleotide sequence: TGCGCCAGCAGCTTGGTTGGGCAAAAACTGTTTTTT.

The chain recombines TRBV5-1 with TRBJ2-3, with 13 bases that match TRBD2. The CDR3 covers 14 residues. Germline CDR1 reads SGHRS; CDR2 reads YFSETQ. The V and J ends lost 9 bases and 6 bases, in that order; junction bases with no gene match: 7. CDR3 coding DNA: TGCGCCACGACTAGCGGGAGGCCAGGGGATACGCAGTATTTT. Encoded protein: CATTSGRPGDTQYF.

The V call is TRBV5-1, the J call TRBJ2-7; TRBD2 matches 8 bases. CDR3 length: 14 amino acids. V was pared by 8 bases and J by 3 bases, with 10 bases of the junction left unmatched. CDR1 is SGHRS and CDR2 is YFSETQ in the germline V gene. The CDR3 DNA follows: TGCGCCAGTGCCGATTCGGGACTAGTCTACGAGCAGTACTTC. Its protein product is CASADSGLVYEQYF.

The rearrangement uses TRBV9 and TRBJ2-7; TRBD1 matches 8 bases. Germline CDR1 SGDLS, CDR2 YYNGEE. This CDR3 is built from 15 residues. With V trimmed by 0 bases and J by 5 bases, 7 bases remained unmatched. CDR3 residues: CASSVAGTGTHEQYF. In nucleotides, the CDR3 is TGTGCCAGCAGCGTAGCTGGGACAGGCACCCACGAGCAGTACTTC.

V is TRBV6-5 and J is TRBJ1-4; 7 positions match TRBD1. V shed 6 bases and J 4 bases; nucleotides not matched to a gene: 5. This CDR3 contains 14 residues. The germline V gene encodes CDR1 MNHEY and CDR2 SVGAGI. CDR3 nucleotide sequence: TGTGCCAGCAGCCTCAGGGGGAATAATGAAAAACTGTTTTTT. Encoded protein: CASSLRGNNEKLFF.

The chain employs TRBV19 and TRBJ1-1, with D perhaps TRBD1 (6 bases). The CDR3 runs 15 residues. Trimming stripped 1 base from V and 2 bases from J, with 11 bases between. Germline CDR1 reads LNHDA; CDR2 reads SQIVND (reference sequence). The CDR3 here is CASSIVQGPNTEAFF. In DNA form, the CDR3 reads TGTGCCAGTAGTATAGTTCAGGGGCCCAACACTGAAGCTTTCTTT.

The CDR3 nucleotides read TGTGCCAGTACTCAGACGCGACAGGGGCGCGAGACCCAGTACTTC. Translation gives CASTQTRQGRETQYF. The V and J genes are TRBV19 and TRBJ2-5; 8 bases line up with TRBD1. Germline values: CDR1 LNHDA, CDR2 SQIVND (reference sequence). Trimming took 7 bases from V and 5 from J; bases not matched to a gene: 12. This CDR3 contains 15 residues. Based on the CDR3 plus reference TRBV19 and TRBJ2-5, the full variable domain is DGGITQSPKYLFRKEGQNVTLSCEQNLNHDAMYWYRQDPGQGLRLIYYSQIVNDFQKGDIAEGYSVSREKKESFPLTVTSAQKNPTAFYLCASTQTRQGRETQYFGPGTRLLVL.

The chain uses TRBV27 and TRBJ2-1, with TRBD1 matching 11 bases. The V gene's germline CDR1 is MNHEY and CDR2 SMNVEV (reference sequence). The CDR3 extends over 16 amino acids. The junction had 9 bases not matched to a gene; V was cut back by 5 bases and J by 6 bases. DNA for the CDR3: TGTGCCAGCAGTCGCCTTGGGGGACAGGGGGTCAATGAGCAGTTCTTC. Protein: CASSRLGGQGVNEQFF.

The V and J genes are TRBV7-3 and TRBJ2-6; a possible D gene is TRBD2 (5 bases). The germline gives CDR1 SGHTA, CDR2 FQGTGA. The CDR3 is 17 residues long. V lost 5 bases and J lost 4, with 18 bases in between. The CDR3 DNA sequence: TGTGCCAGCAGCCCGAAAGTGGGAGACTCCGGGGCCAACGTCCTGACTTTC. Residues: CASSPKVGDSGANVLTF.

V and J are TRBV4-3 and TRBJ1-5; 8 nucleotides align to TRBD1. Germline assignment: CDR1 LGHNA and CDR2 YSLEER. The V and J ends lost 1 base and 4 bases, in that order; junction bases with no gene match: 0. The CDR3 is 14 residues long. This CDR3 is CASSQGTGNQPQHF. The DNA of the CDR3 is TGCGCCAGCAGCCAAGGGACAGGGAATCAGCCCCAGCATTTT.

The rearrangement links TRBV7-2 to TRBJ1-2; D is undetermined. Germline V gene data show CDR1 as SGHTA and CDR2 as FQGNSA. Trimming took 6 bases from V and 8 from J, leaving 22 bases between them. The length of the CDR3 is 15 residues. The CDR3 is CASSYKSGSFSGYTF. In DNA, the CDR3 is TGTGCCAGCAGTTATAAAAGCGGGTCCTTCAGCGGCTACACCTTC.

The rearrangement joins TRBV13 to TRBJ2-7, with TRBD1 matching 8 bases. Per germline, CDR1 PRHDT and CDR2 FYEKMQ (reference sequence). The CDR3 has 16 residues. J was trimmed by 4 bases and V by 5 bases; bases with no gene match: 13. CDR3 region: CASSTGQVRSGYEQYF. The CDR3 region has the DNA TGTGCCAGCAGCACGGGACAGGTACGCTCAGGGTACGAGCAGTACTTC.

The chain uses TRBV6-1 and TRBJ2-7; the D gene is possibly TRBD1 (6 bases). V was shortened by 2 bases and J by 1 base, with 15 bases between the two germline ends. This CDR3 has 16 residues. In germline, CDR1 is MNHNS, CDR2 SASEGT. CDR3 region: CASSERPGQGSYEQYF. In nucleotides, the CDR3 is TGTGCCAGCAGTGAACGGCCTGGGCAGGGGTCCTACGAGCAGTACTTC.

The rearrangement links TRBV10-2 to TRBJ1-2; no clear D gene. Germline lookup yields CDR1 WSHSY and CDR2 SAAADI. The CDR3 extends over 12 amino acids. Trimming left V 3 bases short and J 2 bases short, with 4 bases between. The DNA of the CDR3 is TGCGCCAGCAGTGATCTAAACTATGGCTACACCTTC. Its translation: CASSDLNYGYTF.

The rearrangement links TRBV5-1 to TRBJ2-5; D is undetermined. The better agreement between TRBJ2-7 and the DNA end casts doubt on the J call. CDR1 and CDR2 from the germline V gene are SGHRS and YFSETQ. This CDR3 contains 13 residues. The chain's CDR3 is CASSLVGSYEQYF. CDR3 coding DNA: TGCGCCAGCAGCTTGGTGGGCTCCTACGAGCAGTACTTC.

The chain recombines TRBV29-1 with TRBJ1-4; D is undetermined. CDR1 is SQVTM, CDR2 ANQGSEA, per germline. This CDR3 is built from 12 residues. The V end lost 7 bases, the J end lost 6 bases, and 12 bases lay between the germline ends. CDR3 sequence reads: CSARGSDEKLFF. The CDR3, as DNA: TGCAGCGCCCGAGGGAGTGATGAAAAACTGTTTTTT. The full variable domain, in which reference TRBV29-1 and TRBJ1-4 provide the parts outside the CDR3, is SAVISQKPSRDICQRGTSLTIQCQVDSQVTMMFWYRQQPGQSLTLIATANQGSEATYESGFVIDKFPISRPNLTFSTLTVSNMSPEDSSIYLCSARGSDEKLFFGSGTQLSVL.

This clone was observed a handful of times. The chain recombines TRBV11-2 with TRBJ2-7, with 14 bases lining up with TRBD2. The CDR3 totals 17 residues. CDR1 and CDR2 (germline): SGHAT, FQNNGV. The J segment lost 5 bases and the V segment lost 4 bases, leaving 10 bases of the junction unmatched. As DNA, the CDR3 is TGTGCCAGCAGCTCGTGGACTAGCGGGGGGCAACAGAACGAGCAGTACTTC. Translating it yields CASSSWTSGGQQNEQYF.

The gene calls are TRBV28 and TRBJ2-1; 9 nucleotides align to TRBD1. The CDR3 runs 14 residues. The trim removed 7 bases at V and 8 bases at J, leaving 9 bases unmatched. The germline V gene has CDR1 MDHEN and CDR2 SYDVKM. CDR3 residues: CASTSGTGIYEQFF. CDR3 nucleotide sequence: TGTGCCAGCACCTCCGGGACAGGGATTTATGAGCAGTTCTTC.

The chain is built from TRBV4-3 and TRBJ2-5; TRBD2 matches 9 bases. V dropped 0 bases and J dropped 4; count of bases not matched to a gene: 9. CDR3 length equals 17 residues. The germline V gene encodes CDR1 LGHNA and CDR2 YSLEER. The CDR3 bases are TGCGCCAGCAGCCAAGATCATCGTGCGGGGGGGCTAGAGACCCAGTACTTC. This codes for CASSQDHRAGGLETQYF.

The V call is TRBV19, the J call TRBJ1-1, with TRBD1 matching 7 bases. Trimming removed 4 bases from V and 4 bases from J; junction bases left unmatched: 3. The length of the CDR3 is 13 residues. Germline-derived CDR1 and CDR2 are LNHDA and SQIVND (reference sequence). The CDR3 is CASSRGGGTEAFF. As DNA, the CDR3 is TGTGCCAGTAGTAGAGGGGGCGGCACTGAAGCTTTCTTT.

The CDR3 here is CASSLEGGPSTDTQYF. The CDR3, as DNA: TGCGCCAGCAGCTTGGAGGGGGGGCCAAGCACAGATACGCAGTATTTT. The chain combines TRBV5-1 with TRBJ2-3; D is possibly TRBD2 (7 bases). Per germline, CDR1 SGHRS and CDR2 YFSETQ. The length of the CDR3 is 16 residues. V was trimmed by 0 bases and J by 0 bases, leaving 11 bases between them.

The chain couples TRBV5-1 to TRBJ2-7; 13 bases align to TRBD2. V gave up 3 bases and J gave up 3 bases; unmatched junction bases: 6. This CDR3 region has 16 residues. The germline V gene has CDR1 SGHRS and CDR2 YFSETQ. The CDR3 here is CASSSPGLAGIYEQYF. CDR3 DNA: TGCGCCAGCAGCTCCCCGGGACTAGCGGGAATCTACGAGCAGTACTTC.

This rearrangement joins TRBV7-9 to TRBJ2-5; D perhaps matches TRBD1 (6 bases). CDR1 and CDR2 from the germline V gene are SEHNR and FQNEAQ (reference sequence). CDR3 length: 15 amino acids. The V end lost 3 bases, the J end lost 0 bases, and 11 bases lay between the germline ends. The CDR3 DNA reads as TGTGCCAGCAGCTTCCGGGACACGCACCAAGAGACCCAGTACTTC. Its protein is CASSFRDTHQETQYF.

The gene calls are TRBV27 and TRBJ1-5, with D uncertain. CDR1 is MNHEY and CDR2 is SMNVEV in the germline V gene (reference sequence). The CDR3 has 14 residues. The V and J ends lost 0 bases and 4 bases respectively, with 7 bases between them. CDR3 sequence: CASSLSHFNQPQHF. The CDR3 bases are TGTGCCAGCAGTTTATCGCACTTTAATCAGCCCCAGCATTTT.

The V call is TRBV9, the J call TRBJ1-5, with no clear D. V lost 0 bases and J lost 5, with 12 bases in between. Germline V gene sequence: CDR1 SGDLS, CDR2 YYNGEE. This CDR3 comprises 15 residues. The CDR3 region is CASSVGAGGYQPQHF. In DNA, the CDR3 is TGTGCCAGCAGCGTAGGTGCCGGAGGGTATCAGCCCCAGCATTTT. Full variable domain (outside the CDR3, taken from reference TRBV9 and TRBJ1-5): DSGVTQTPKHLITATGQRVTLRCSPRSGDLSVYWYQQSLDQGLQFLIQYYNGEERAKGNILERFSAQQFPDLHSELNLSSLELGDSALYFCASSVGAGGYQPQHFGDGTRLSIL.

Comments on this clone: This specimen includes other DNA sequences encoding the same CDR3. The chain has TRBV7-3 and TRBJ2-7, with D uncertain. The germline gives CDR1 SGHTA, CDR2 FQGTGA. The ends were cut back, 5 bases at V and 0 bases at J, with 11 bases in the middle. This CDR3 spans 14 amino acids. The CDR3 here is CASSPRGNSYEQYF. The CDR3 nucleotides are TGTGCCAGCAGCCCCCGCGGTAACTCCTACGAGCAGTACTTC.

V and J are TRBV7-6 and TRBJ2-1, with D possibly TRBD1 on 5 matching bases. The length of the CDR3 is 15 residues. V shed 0 bases and J shed 7 bases, with 13 bases lying between them. Germline V gives CDR1 SGHVS, CDR2 FNYEAQ. As DNA, the CDR3 is TGTGCCAGCAGCTTAGCGCAGGGCAAAGGGAATGAGCAGTTCTTC. It is translated as CASSLAQGKGNEQFF.

This chain uses TRBV5-8 with TRBJ1-1; TRBD1 aligns across 8 bases. In germline, CDR1 is SGHTS, CDR2 YDEGEE. This CDR3 is 18 amino acids long. V was clipped by 1 base and J by 5 bases; unmatched bases: 16. The CDR3 bases are TGTGCCAGCAGCTTGAGGCTGGCAGGGGGCGAGGGGGGTACTGAAGCTTTCTTT. Amino acid sequence: CASSLRLAGGEGGTEAFF.